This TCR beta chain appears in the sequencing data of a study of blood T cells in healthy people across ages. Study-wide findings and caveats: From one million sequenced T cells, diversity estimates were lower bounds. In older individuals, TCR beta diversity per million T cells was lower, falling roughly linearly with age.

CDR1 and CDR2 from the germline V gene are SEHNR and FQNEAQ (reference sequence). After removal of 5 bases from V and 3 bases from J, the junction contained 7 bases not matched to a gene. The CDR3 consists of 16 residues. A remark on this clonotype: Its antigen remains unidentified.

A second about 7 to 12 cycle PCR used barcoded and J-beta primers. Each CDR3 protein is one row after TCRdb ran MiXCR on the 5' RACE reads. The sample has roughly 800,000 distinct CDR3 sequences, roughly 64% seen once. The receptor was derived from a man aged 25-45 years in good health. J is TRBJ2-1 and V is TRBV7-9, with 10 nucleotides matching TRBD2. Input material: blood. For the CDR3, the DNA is TGTGCCAGCAGCCCGCGGCGGACTAGCGGCTACAATGAGCAGTTCTTC. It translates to CASSPRRTSGYNEQFF. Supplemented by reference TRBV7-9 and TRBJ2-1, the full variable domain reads DTGVSQNPRHKITKRGQNVTFRCDPISEHNRLYWYRQTLGQGPEFLTYFQNEAQLEKSRLLSDRFSAERPKGSFSTLEIQRTEQGDSAMYLCASSPRRTSGYNEQFFGPGTRLTVL.